This entry lists 24 T cell receptor beta chains sequenced from one sample in a study of T cells in Graves' hyperthyroidism and ophthalmopathy. The TCR beta CDR3 regions underwent amplification using RNA transcripts as the source. Using the HTBI primer set, a first-round RT-PCR was run on the TCR CDR3. MiXCR, run by TCRdb on the multiplex PCR reads, gives a single entry per CDR3 protein. Of 550,000 to 700,000 distinct CDR3 sequences in the sample, roughly 15% were seen once. The specimen was blood. The receptors were sampled from a woman aged 40 to 50 with Graves' ophthalmopathy.

The chain combines TRBV6-2 or TRBV6-3 with TRBJ2-7; 7 positions agree with TRBD1. Unmatched junction bases numbered 9, after V lost 6 bases and J lost 1 base. Germline CDR1 and CDR2: MNHEY and SVGEGT. The length of the CDR3 is 15 residues. DNA of the CDR3: TGTGCCAGCAGCTTCAGGCAGGGGGTATCCTACGAGCAGTACTTC. Translated: CASSFRQGVSYEQYF.

The V and J genes are TRBV3-1 and TRBJ1-6; 7 nucleotides align to TRBD1. Trimming cost V 1 base and J 6 bases; bases outside gene matches: 3. CDR3 length equals 15 residues. CDR1 is LGHDT, CDR2 YNNKEL, per germline (reference sequence). This chain's CDR3 is CASSQGRDSNSPLHF. The CDR3 DNA reads as TGTGCCAGCAGCCAAGGTCGGGACAGTAATTCACCCCTCCACTTT.

This clonotype was picked up many times. The chain couples TRBV6-5 to TRBJ2-5; perhaps TRBD1 as D (5 bases). There are 14 residues in the CDR3. Germline V gene lookup returns CDR1 MNHEY and CDR2 SVGAGI. V was pared by 6 bases and J by 1 base, with 12 bases between. CDR3 nucleotide sequence: TGTGCCAGCAGGCCCGGTGGGGCCCAAGAGACCCAGTACTTC. Translated, it gives CASRPGGAQETQYF.

This clonotype was found many times. This chain connects TRBV19 to TRBJ2-7; tentatively, D is TRBD2 (6 bases). V dropped 3 bases and J dropped 3 bases, with 12 bases sitting between them. Germline V CDR1 and CDR2: LNHDA, SQIVND (reference sequence). This CDR3 spans 14 amino acids. CDR3 coding DNA: TGTGCCAGTAGTATGGGGGGATCAATCTACGAGCAGTACTTC. Translation gives CASSMGGSIYEQYF.

Notes on this clonotype: One end of the junction varies from germline; a read error may be responsible. CDR3 DNA: TGTGCCAGCTCACTTCAAACGTACCCTTTCTATGGCCACACCTTC. Protein sequence: CASSLQTYPFYGHTF. J is TRBJ1-2 and V is TRBV18, with D unclear. CDR3 length: 15 amino acids. Germline CDR1 and CDR2: KGHSH and LQKENI. Together with reference TRBV18 and TRBJ1-2, the CDR3 gives the full variable domain: NAGVMQNPRHLVRRRGQEARLRCSPMKGHSHVYWYRQLPEEGLKFMVYLQKENIIDESGMPKERFSAEFPKEGPSILRIQQVVRGDSAAYFCASSLQTYPFYGHTFGSGTRLTVV.

This sequence joins TRBV5-1 and TRBJ1-2; 11 nucleotides line up with TRBD1. The CDR3 consists of 14 residues. Per the germline V gene, CDR1 is SGHRS and CDR2 is YFSETQ. Trimming removed 6 bases from V and 2 bases from J; junction bases left unmatched: 3. As DNA, the CDR3 is TGCGCCAGCAACCGGGACAGGGGGAACTATGGCTACACCTTC. Translated, it gives CASNRDRGNYGYTF.

This clonotype was detected many times. The rearrangement links TRBV11-2 to TRBJ2-7; D ambiguous. Trimming pared 5 bases from V and 7 bases from J, leaving 9 bases between. Germline loops: CDR1 SGHAT, CDR2 FQNNGV. This CDR3 contains 11 residues. The chain's CDR3 is CASSPFGEQYF. The CDR3 coding sequence is TGTGCCAGCAGCCCCTTTGGGGAGCAGTACTTC.

This clonotype was detected ten times or more. The chain carries TRBV19 and TRBJ1-5; a possible D gene is TRBD1 (5 bases). CDR1 is LNHDA, CDR2 SQIVND, per germline (reference sequence). The CDR3 is 15 amino acids. V was trimmed by 3 bases and J by 3 bases, leaving 12 bases between them. CDR3 sequence: CASSIFQGYNQPQHF. The CDR3 nucleotides are TGTGCCAGTAGTATCTTTCAGGGATACAATCAGCCCCAGCATTTT.

This clonotype was seen ten or more times. The chain links TRBV6-5 to TRBJ1-1; D call uncertain. The CDR3 extends over 12 amino acids. V was shortened by 2 bases and J by 4 bases, with 5 bases between the two germline ends. Germline lookup yields CDR1 MNHEY and CDR2 SVGAGI. CDR3 DNA: TGTGCCAGCAGTTACGGGTTCACTGAAGCTTTCTTT. Residues: CASSYGFTEAFF.

There are a few counts of this clonotype. The chain combines TRBV27 with TRBJ2-3; the match to TRBD2 covers 9 bases. The J segment lost 6 bases and the V segment lost 7 bases, leaving 8 bases of the junction unmatched. Germline loops: CDR1 MNHEY, CDR2 SMNVEV (reference sequence). The CDR3 covers 14 residues. CDR3 nucleotides: TGTGCCAGCACTCAGCGGGAGGAACCCGATACGCAGTATTTT. Amino acid sequence: CASTQREEPDTQYF.

This clonotype appeared many times. The chain employs TRBV11-2 and TRBJ2-5; 9 positions match TRBD1. The CDR3 loop spans 15 amino acids. V was pared by 4 bases and J by 5 bases, with 8 bases of the junction left unmatched. Germline V CDR1 and CDR2: SGHAT, FQNNGV. The chain's CDR3 is CASSSTTGGGETQYF. The DNA of the CDR3 is TGTGCCAGCAGCTCGACAACAGGGGGCGGGGAGACCCAGTACTTC.

The rearrangement uses TRBV3-1 and TRBJ2-5; no clear D. Per germline, CDR1 LGHDT and CDR2 YNNKEL (reference sequence). V was trimmed by 2 bases and J by 1 base, leaving 14 bases between them. The CDR3 extends over 16 amino acids. CDR3 sequence (DNA): TGTGCCAGCAGCCAAAATCGTAGGTGGTCCCAAGAGACCCAGTACTTC. Translating gives CASSQNRRWSQETQYF.

This clonotype was recorded a few times. The rearrangement uses TRBV12-3 or TRBV12-4 and TRBJ1-1; the D is unclear. The CDR3 totals 14 residues. V was pared by 2 bases and J by 7 bases, with 14 bases between. The CDR3 loop is CASSLTAVPLEAFF. As DNA, the CDR3 is TGTGCCAGCAGTTTAACAGCCGTCCCCCTTGAAGCTTTCTTT.

The CDR3 region has the DNA TGTGCCAGCAGACCAGGAGACTGGACTTATGAGACCCAGTACTTC. It yields the protein CASRPGDWTYETQYF. The chain has TRBV6-2 or TRBV6-3 and TRBJ2-5; D may be TRBD2 (5 bases). Germline V gene sequence: CDR1 MNHEY, CDR2 SVGEGT. Trimming took 6 bases from V and 5 from J, leaving 19 bases between them. CDR3 length equals 15 residues.

This clonotype was counted a few times. The chain links TRBV20-1 to TRBJ2-5; tentative D call: TRBD2 (7 bases). The V and J ends lost 1 base and 1 base respectively, with 16 bases between them. The CDR3 runs to 16 residues. Germline V lookup: CDR1 DFQATT, CDR2 SNEGSKA (reference sequence). CDR3 bases: TGCAGTGCTAGAGTGGGGGGGCCCGCCACCCAAGAGACCCAGTACTTC. Encoded protein: CSARVGGPATQETQYF.

The chain employs TRBV28 and TRBJ2-4; TRBD2 matches 10 bases. CDR1 MDHEN and CDR2 SYDVKM come from the germline V gene. V trimming: 5 bases; J trimming: 1 base; junction bases outside the gene matches: 11. This CDR3 is built from 18 residues. The DNA for the CDR3 is TGTGCCAGCAGTCCTAGCGGGAGTGGCTTTATCGCCAAAAACATTCAGTACTTC. Residues: CASSPSGSGFIAKNIQYF.

This clonotype is a singleton in its sample. V and J are TRBV12-3 or TRBV12-4 and TRBJ2-5, with 13 positions matching TRBD2. Germline trimming cut 8 bases from V and 5 bases from J; bases unmatched to any gene: 8. CDR3 length equals 15 residues. As DNA, the CDR3 is TGTGCCAGCCGACTAGCGGGAGGTATATGGGAGACCCAGTACTTC. Its protein is CASRLAGGIWETQYF.

The table lists this clonotype with many counts. Compared with germline, one end of the junction differs, possibly owing to a read error. V usage is TRBV2 and J usage is TRBJ1-2; possible D gene TRBD1, 5 bases. Per germline, CDR1 SNHLY and CDR2 FYNNEI. CDR3 length: 14 residues. Here the CDR3 reads CASREGQGADGYTF. The CDR3, as DNA: TGTGCCAGCAGGGAAGGGCAGGGCGCGGATGGCTACACCTTC.

This clonotype has more than one count but fewer than ten. The CDR3 nucleotides are TGTGCCAGCAGCCAAGAAGGGACTAGCGGGAGCTTACCCTACGAGCAGTACTTC. It yields the protein CASSQEGTSGSLPYEQYF. The rearrangement links TRBV3-1 to TRBJ2-7; 14 nucleotides align to TRBD2. Germline V lookup: CDR1 LGHDT, CDR2 YNNKEL (reference sequence). The CDR3 is made up of 18 amino acids. With 0 bases clipped from V and 2 bases from J, the junction kept 6 bases outside the gene matches.

The DNA for the CDR3 is TGTGCCAGCAGCTTAGAAGGACAGGGGGCTTCGAAGCCCCAGCATTTT. This sequence encodes CASSLEGQGASKPQHF. This chain joins TRBV11-1 and TRBJ1-5; 11 nucleotides line up with TRBD1. The CDR3 is made up of 16 amino acids. Germline lookup yields CDR1 SGHAT and CDR2 FQDESV (reference sequence). V dropped 1 base and J dropped 8; count of bases not matched to a gene: 7. The full variable domain, rest sourced from reference TRBV11-1 and TRBJ1-5, is EAEVAQSPRYKITEKSQAVAFWCDPISGHATLYWYRQILGQGPELLVQFQDESVVDDSQLPKDRFSAERLKGVDSTLKIQPAELGDSAMYLCASSLEGQGASKPQHFGDGTRLSIL.

The sample holds one count of this clonotype. The chain couples TRBV11-1 to TRBJ1-2; D is unclear. V was pared by 5 bases and J by 2 bases, with 18 bases between. The CDR3 extends over 16 amino acids. Germline CDR1 and CDR2: SGHAT and FQDESV (reference sequence). CDR3 in DNA: TGTGCCAGCAGCCGAGTCTCGGTTAGGTCCAACTATGGCTACACCTTC. Its translation: CASSRVSVRSNYGYTF. The whole variable domain, filled in from reference TRBV11-1 and TRBJ1-2, reads EAEVAQSPRYKITEKSQAVAFWCDPISGHATLYWYRQILGQGPELLVQFQDESVVDDSQLPKDRFSAERLKGVDSTLKIQPAELGDSAMYLCASSRVSVRSNYGYTFGSGTRLTVV.

This clonotype was observed a few times. The V and J genes are TRBV19 and TRBJ1-1; D is unclear. This CDR3 is 14 amino acids long. The V end was cut by 3 bases, the J end by 5 bases, with 13 bases between. Germline CDR1 and CDR2: LNHDA and SQIVND (reference sequence). CDR3 DNA sequence: TGTGCCAGTAGTATGAAGGTGGGGTTAACTGAAGCTTTCTTT. Translation gives CASSMKVGLTEAFF.

In this sample, this clonotype turned up many times. The chain links TRBV29-1 to TRBJ2-7, with D uncertain. Germline loops: CDR1 SQVTM, CDR2 ANQGSEA. This CDR3 spans 12 amino acids. The germline V and J ends were trimmed by 4 bases and 6 bases, with 13 bases remaining between them. CDR3 residues: CSVGNRNSEQYF. CDR3 DNA: TGCAGCGTTGGCAATAGGAACTCCGAGCAGTACTTC.

This clonotype was picked up many times. The chain links TRBV12-3 or TRBV12-4 to TRBJ1-2, with a tentative D call TRBD1 (5 bases). The V end was cut by 5 bases, the J end by 0 bases, with 10 bases between. There are 14 residues in the CDR3. The CDR3 loop is CASSRGLANYGYTF. CDR3 nucleotide sequence: TGTGCCAGCAGTAGGGGATTAGCTAACTATGGCTACACCTTC.